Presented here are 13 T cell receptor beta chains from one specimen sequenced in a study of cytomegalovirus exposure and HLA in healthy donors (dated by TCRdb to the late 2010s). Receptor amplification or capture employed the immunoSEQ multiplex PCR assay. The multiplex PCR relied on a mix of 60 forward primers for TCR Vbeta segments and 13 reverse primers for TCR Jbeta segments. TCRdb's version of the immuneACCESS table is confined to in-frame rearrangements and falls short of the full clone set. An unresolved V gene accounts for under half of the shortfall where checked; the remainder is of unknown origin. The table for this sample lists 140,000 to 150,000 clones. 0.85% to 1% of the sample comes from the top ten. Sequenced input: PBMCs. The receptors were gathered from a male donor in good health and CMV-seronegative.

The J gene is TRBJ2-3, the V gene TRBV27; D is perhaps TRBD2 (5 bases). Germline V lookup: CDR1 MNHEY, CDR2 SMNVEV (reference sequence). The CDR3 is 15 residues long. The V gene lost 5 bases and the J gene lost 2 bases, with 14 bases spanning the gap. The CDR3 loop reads CASSKPGLSTDTQYF. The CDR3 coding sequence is TGTGCCAGCAGTAAACCCGGACTTTCCACAGATACGCAGTATTTT.

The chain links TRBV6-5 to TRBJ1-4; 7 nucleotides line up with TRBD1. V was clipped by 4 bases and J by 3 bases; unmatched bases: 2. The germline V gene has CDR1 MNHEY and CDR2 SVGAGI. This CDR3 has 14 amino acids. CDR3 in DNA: TGTGCCAGCAGTTTAGGGACAGCTAATGAAAAACTGTTTTTT. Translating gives CASSLGTANEKLFF.

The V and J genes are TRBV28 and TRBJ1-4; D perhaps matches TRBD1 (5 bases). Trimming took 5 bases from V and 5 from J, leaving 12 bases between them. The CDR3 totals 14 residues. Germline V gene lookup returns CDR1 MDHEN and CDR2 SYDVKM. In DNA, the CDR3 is TGTGCCAGCAGTACCCCAGGGTGGAATGAAAAACTGTTTTTT. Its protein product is CASSTPGWNEKLFF.

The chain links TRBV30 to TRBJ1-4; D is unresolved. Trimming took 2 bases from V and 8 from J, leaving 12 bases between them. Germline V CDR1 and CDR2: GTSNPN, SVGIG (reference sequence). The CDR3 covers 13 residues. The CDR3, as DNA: TGTGCCTGGAGTCGCGGCGCTTCCGAAAAACTGTTTTTT. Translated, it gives CAWSRGASEKLFF.

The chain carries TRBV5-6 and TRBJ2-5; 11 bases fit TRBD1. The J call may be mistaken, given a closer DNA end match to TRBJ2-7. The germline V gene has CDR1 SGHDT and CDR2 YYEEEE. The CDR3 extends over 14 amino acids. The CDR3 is CASSYGTGGDEQYF. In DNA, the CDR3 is TGTGCCAGCAGCTACGGGACAGGGGGAGACGAGCAGTACTTC.

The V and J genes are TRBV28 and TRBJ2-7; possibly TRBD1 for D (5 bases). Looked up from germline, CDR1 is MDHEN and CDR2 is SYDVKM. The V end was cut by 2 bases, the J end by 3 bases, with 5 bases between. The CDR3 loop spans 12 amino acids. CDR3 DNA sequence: TGTGCCAGCAGTTTACAGGGCTACGAGCAGTACTTC. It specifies CASSLQGYEQYF.

CDR3 region: CASSQPGLAGGNEQFF. The CDR3 DNA reads as TGTGCCAGCAGCCAGCCGGGACTAGCGGGTGGCAATGAGCAGTTCTTC. The chain joins TRBV4-2 to TRBJ2-1; TRBD2 matches 12 bases. V lost 3 bases and J lost 6; bases outside the gene matches: 6. From germline, CDR1 is LGHNA and CDR2 YNFKEQ. This CDR3 region has 16 residues.

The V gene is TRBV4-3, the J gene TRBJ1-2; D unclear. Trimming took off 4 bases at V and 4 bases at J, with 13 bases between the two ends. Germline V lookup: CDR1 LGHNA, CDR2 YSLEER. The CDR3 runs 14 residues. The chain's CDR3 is CASSRDQAGYGYTF. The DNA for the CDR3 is TGCGCCAGCAGCCGAGATCAGGCAGGCTATGGCTACACCTTC.

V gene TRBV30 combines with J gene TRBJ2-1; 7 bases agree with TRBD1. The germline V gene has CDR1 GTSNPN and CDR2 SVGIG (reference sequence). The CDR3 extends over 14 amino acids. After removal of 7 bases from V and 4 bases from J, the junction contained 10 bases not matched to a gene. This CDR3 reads CASSRTGEYNEQFF. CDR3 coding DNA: TGTGCCTCCTCCCGGACAGGCGAATACAATGAGCAGTTCTTC.

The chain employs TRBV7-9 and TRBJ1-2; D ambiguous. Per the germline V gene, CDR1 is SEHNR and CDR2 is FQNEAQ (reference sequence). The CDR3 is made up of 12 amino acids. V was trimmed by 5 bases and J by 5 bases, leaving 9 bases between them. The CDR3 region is CASSREEYGYTF. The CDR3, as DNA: TGTGCCAGCAGCCGGGAGGAATATGGCTACACCTTC.

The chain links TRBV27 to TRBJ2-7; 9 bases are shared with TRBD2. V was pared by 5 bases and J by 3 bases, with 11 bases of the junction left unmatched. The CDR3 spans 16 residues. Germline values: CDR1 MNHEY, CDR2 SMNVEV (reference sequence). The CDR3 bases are TGTGCCAGCAGTCCCTCTAGAATAGCGGGGGACTACGAGCAGTACTTC. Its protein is CASSPSRIAGDYEQYF.

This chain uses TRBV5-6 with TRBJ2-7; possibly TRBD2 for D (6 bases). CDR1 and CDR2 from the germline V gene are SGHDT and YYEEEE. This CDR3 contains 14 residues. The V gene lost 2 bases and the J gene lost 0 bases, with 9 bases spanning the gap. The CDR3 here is CASSLLDYSYEQYF. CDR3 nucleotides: TGTGCCAGCAGCTTATTGGACTACTCCTACGAGCAGTACTTC.

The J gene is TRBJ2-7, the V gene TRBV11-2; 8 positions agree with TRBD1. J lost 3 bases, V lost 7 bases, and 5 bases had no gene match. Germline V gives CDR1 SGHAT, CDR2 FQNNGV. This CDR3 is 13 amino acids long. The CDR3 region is CASTKQGGYEQYF. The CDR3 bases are TGTGCCAGCACCAAACAGGGGGGCTACGAGCAGTACTTC.